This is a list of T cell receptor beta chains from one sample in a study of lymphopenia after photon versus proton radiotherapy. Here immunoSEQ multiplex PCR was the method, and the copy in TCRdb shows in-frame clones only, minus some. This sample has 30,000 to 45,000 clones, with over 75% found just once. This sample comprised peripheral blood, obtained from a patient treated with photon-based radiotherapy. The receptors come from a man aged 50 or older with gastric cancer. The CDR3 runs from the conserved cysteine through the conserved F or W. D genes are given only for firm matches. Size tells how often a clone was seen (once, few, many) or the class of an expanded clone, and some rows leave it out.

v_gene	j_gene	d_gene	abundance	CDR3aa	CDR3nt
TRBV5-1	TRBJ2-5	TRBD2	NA	CASSLGAGTQGETQYF	TGCGCCAGCAGCTTGGGAGCGGGGACTCAGGGAGAGACCCAGTACTTC
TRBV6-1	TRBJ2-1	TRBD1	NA	CASKPGQVPDNEQFF	TGTGCCAGCAAACCGGGACAGGTGCCTGACAATGAGCAGTTCTTC
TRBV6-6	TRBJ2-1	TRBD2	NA	CASSSSGSGRAQQFF	TGTGCCAGCAGTTCCAGTGGAAGCGGGAGGGCCCAGCAGTTCTTC
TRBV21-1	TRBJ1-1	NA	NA	CASSVPGQGASTAFF	TGTGCCAGCAGCGTCCCGGGACAGGGGGCGTCTACGGCTTTCTTT
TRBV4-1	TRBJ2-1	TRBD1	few	CASSQGSGQGVRNEQFF	TGCGCCAGCAGCCAAGGATCGGGACAGGGGGTTCGGAATGAGCAGTTCTTC
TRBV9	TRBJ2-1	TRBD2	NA	CASSALAGRNEQFF	TGTGCCAGCAGCGCATTAGCGGGACGGAATGAGCAGTTCTTC
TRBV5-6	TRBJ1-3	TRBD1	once	CASSSGQGNTIYF	TGTGCCAGCAGCTCGGGACAGGGAAACACCATATATTTT
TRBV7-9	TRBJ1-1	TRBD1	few	CASSLGGTGETEAFF	TGTGCCAGCAGCTTAGGGGGGACAGGGGAGACTGAAGCTTTCTTT
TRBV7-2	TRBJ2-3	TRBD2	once	CASESSGSETDTQYF	TGTGCCAGCGAGTCTAGCGGGAGCGAGACAGATACGCAGTATTTT
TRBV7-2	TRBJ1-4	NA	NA	CASSLSGANEKLFF	TGTGCCAGCAGCTTAAGCGGGGCAAATGAAAAACTGTTTTTT
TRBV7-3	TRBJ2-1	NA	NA	CASSQHRADEQFF	TGTGCCAGCAGCCAACACAGGGCCGATGAGCAGTTCTTC
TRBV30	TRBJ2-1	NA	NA	CAWIPGPRSYNEQFF	TGTGCCTGGATTCCGGGGCCTAGGTCATACAATGAGCAGTTCTTC
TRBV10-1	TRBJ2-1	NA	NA	CASSKAGLDDEQFF	TGCGCCAGCAGTAAGGCAGGGCTTGACGATGAGCAGTTCTTC
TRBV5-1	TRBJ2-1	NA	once	CASSSMGRDGEQFF	TGCGCCAGCAGCTCGATGGGGCGGGACGGTGAGCAGTTCTTC
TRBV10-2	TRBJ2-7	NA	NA	CASSDPDGSYEQYF	TGCGCCAGCAGTGATCCGGACGGATCCTACGAGCAGTACTTC
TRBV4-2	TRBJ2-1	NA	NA	CASSQGSLSYNEQFF	TGTGCCAGCAGCCAAGGGTCACTCTCCTACAATGAGCAGTTCTTC
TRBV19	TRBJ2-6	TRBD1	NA	CASSRTGDVTYGGANVLTF	TGTGCCAGTAGTAGGACAGGGGATGTTACTTATGGTGGGGCCAACGTCCTGACTTTC
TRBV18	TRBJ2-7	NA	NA	CASSLYEDEQYF	TGTGCCAGCTCACTATACGAGGACGAGCAGTACTTC
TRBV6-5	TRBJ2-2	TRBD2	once	CASRRGLADTGELFF	TGTGCCAGCAGGAGGGGACTAGCGGACACCGGGGAGCTGTTTTTT
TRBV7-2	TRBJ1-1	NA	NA	CASTELQNTEAFF	TGTGCCAGCACCGAATTACAGAACACTGAAGCTTTCTTT
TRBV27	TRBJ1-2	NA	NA	CASGPVGSPWIYGYTF	TGTGCCAGCGGCCCGGTAGGCAGCCCCTGGATCTATGGCTACACCTTC
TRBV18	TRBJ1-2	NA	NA	CASSPEQGPLLGYTF	TGTGCCAGCTCACCAGAACAGGGCCCGCTTTTGGGCTACACCTTC
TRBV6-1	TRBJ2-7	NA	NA	CASNKEEGLTYEQYF	TGTGCCAGCAATAAAGAGGAGGGCCTTACCTACGAGCAGTACTTC
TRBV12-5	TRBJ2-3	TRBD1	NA	CASGQGQGAGDTQYF	TGTGCTAGTGGACAAGGACAGGGGGCTGGAGATACGCAGTATTTT
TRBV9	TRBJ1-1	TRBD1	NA	CASSEFGQVNTEAFF	TGTGCCAGCAGCGAATTCGGACAGGTGAACACTGAAGCTTTCTTT
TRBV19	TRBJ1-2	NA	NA	CASSIGTRVYGYTF	TGTGCCAGTAGTATTGGGACCCGAGTCTATGGCTACACCTTC
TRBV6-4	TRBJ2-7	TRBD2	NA	CASRGGSYEQYF	TGTGCCAGCAGGGGGGGGTCCTACGAGCAGTACTTC
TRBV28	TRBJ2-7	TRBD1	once	CASSLRDRGLREQYF	TGTGCCAGCAGTTTACGGGACAGGGGGCTGAGGGAGCAGTACTTC
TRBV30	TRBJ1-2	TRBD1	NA	CAWSDRGQGVYGYTF	TGTGCCTGGAGTGATAGAGGACAGGGTGTTTATGGCTACACCTTC
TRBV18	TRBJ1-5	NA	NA	CASSQGGSNQPQHF	TGTGCCAGCTCACAGGGAGGCAGCAATCAGCCCCAGCATTTT
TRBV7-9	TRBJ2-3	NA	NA	CASSFGTTDTQYF	TGTGCCAGCAGCTTCGGGACTACAGATACGCAGTATTTT
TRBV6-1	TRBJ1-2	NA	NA	CASSAGLTRNYGYTF	TGTGCCAGCAGTGCGGGCCTTACGCGGAACTATGGCTACACCTTC
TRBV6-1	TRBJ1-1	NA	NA	CASSEVGWSTEAFF	TGTGCCAGCAGTGAAGTGGGGTGGTCCACTGAAGCTTTCTTT
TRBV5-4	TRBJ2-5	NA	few	CASSHGGSQETQYF	TGTGCCAGCAGCCACGGTGGCTCTCAAGAGACCCAGTACTTC
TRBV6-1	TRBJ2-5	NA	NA	CASGGIGRDGETQYF	TGTGCCAGCGGGGGCATCGGCAGGGACGGGGAGACCCAGTACTTC
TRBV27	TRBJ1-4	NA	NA	CASRRGGGNEKLFF	TGTGCCAGCAGAAGGGGAGGGGGAAATGAAAAACTGTTTTTT
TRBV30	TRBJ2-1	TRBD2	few	CAWGLAASYNEQFF	TGTGCCTGGGGACTAGCGGCAAGCTACAATGAGCAGTTCTTC
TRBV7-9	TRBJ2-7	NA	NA	CASSFGTPQQYF	TGTGCCAGCAGCTTCGGGACACCTCAGCAGTACTTC
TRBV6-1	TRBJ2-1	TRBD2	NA	CASSGAGGPRGYNEQFF	TGTGCCAGCAGTGGAGCGGGAGGACCCAGGGGCTACAATGAGCAGTTCTTC
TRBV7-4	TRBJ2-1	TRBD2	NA	CASSPRTSGVPYNEQFF	TGTGCCAGCAGCCCCCGGACTAGCGGGGTTCCCTACAATGAGCAGTTCTTC
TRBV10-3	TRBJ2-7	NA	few	CAIMDSTYEQYF	TGTGCCATCATGGATAGCACCTACGAGCAGTACTTC
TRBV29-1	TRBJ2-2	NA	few	CSARAGAGNQNTGELFF	TGCAGCGCACGGGCAGGGGCAGGGAATCAGAACACCGGGGAGCTGTTTTTT
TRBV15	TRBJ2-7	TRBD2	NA	CATSRDKGLAGAFYEQYF	TGTGCCACCAGCAGAGATAAGGGACTAGCGGGAGCATTCTACGAGCAGTACTTC
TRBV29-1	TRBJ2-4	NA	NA	CSVAPQTAKNIQYF	TGCAGCGTTGCCCCCCAGACGGCCAAAAACATTCAGTACTTC
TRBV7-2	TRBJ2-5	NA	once	CASSANRGRETQYF	TGTGCCAGCAGCGCTAACCGGGGGCGGGAGACCCAGTACTTC
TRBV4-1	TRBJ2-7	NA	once	CASSHPTRVPFYEQYF	TGCGCCAGCAGCCATCCGACAAGGGTGCCCTTCTACGAGCAGTACTTC
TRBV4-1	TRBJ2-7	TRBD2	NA	CASSPGTSGMYEQYF	TGCGCCAGCAGCCCAGGGACTAGCGGGATGTACGAGCAGTACTTC
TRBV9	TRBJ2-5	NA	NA	CASSVGREETQYF	TGTGCCAGCAGCGTAGGAAGGGAAGAGACCCAGTACTTC
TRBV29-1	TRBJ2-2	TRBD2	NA	CSARMQREGKNTGELFF	TGCAGCGCCCGAATGCAGCGGGAGGGTAAAAACACCGGGGAGCTGTTTTTT
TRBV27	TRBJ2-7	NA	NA	CASSTGQTLYEQYF	TGTGCCAGCAGTACGGGACAAACTCTCTACGAGCAGTACTTC
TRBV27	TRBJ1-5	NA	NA	CASSSQYSNQPQHF	TGTGCCAGCAGTTCCCAGTATAGCAATCAGCCCCAGCATTTT
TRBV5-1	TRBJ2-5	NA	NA	CASSHLQETQYF	TGCGCCAGCAGCCACCTGCAAGAGACCCAGTACTTC
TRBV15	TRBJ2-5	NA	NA	CATSRDTTTVETQYF	TGTGCCACCAGCAGAGATACCACAACGGTGGAGACCCAGTACTTC
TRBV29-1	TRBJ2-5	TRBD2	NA	CSGAGGPETQYF	TGCAGCGGAGCGGGAGGGCCCGAGACCCAGTACTTC
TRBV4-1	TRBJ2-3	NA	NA	CASSQVVVDTQYF	TGCGCCAGCAGCCAAGTGGTGGTTGATACGCAGTATTTT